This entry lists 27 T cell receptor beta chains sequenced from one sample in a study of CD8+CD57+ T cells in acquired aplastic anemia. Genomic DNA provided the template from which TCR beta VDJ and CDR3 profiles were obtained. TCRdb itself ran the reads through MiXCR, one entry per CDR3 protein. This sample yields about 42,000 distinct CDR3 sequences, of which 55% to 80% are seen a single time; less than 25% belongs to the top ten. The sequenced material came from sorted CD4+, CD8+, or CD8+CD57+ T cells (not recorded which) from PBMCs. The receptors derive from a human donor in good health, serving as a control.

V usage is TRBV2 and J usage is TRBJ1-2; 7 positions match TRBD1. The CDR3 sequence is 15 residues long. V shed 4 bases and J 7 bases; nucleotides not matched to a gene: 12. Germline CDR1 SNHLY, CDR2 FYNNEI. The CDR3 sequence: CASSAEDRSTGGYTF. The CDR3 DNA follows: TGTGCCAGCAGTGCCGAGGACAGGAGCACAGGTGGCTACACCTTC. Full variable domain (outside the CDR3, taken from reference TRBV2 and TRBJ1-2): EPEVTQTPSHQVTQMGQEVILRCVPISNHLYFYWYRQILGQKVEFLVSFYNNEISEKSEIFDDQFSVERPDGSNFTLKIRSTKLEDSAMYFCASSAEDRSTGGYTFGSGTRLTVV.

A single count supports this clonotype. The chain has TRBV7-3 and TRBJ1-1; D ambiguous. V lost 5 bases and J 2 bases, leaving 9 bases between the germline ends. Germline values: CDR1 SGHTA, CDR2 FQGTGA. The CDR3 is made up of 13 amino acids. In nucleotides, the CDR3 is TGTGCCAGCAGCCGTGACCATAACACTGAAGCTTTCTTT. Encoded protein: CASSRDHNTEAFF.

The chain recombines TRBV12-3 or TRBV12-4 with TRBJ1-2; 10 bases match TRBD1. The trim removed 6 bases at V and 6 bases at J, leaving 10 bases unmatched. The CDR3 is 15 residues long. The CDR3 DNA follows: TGTGCCAGCAGACCCAGGGACAGGGGCCCCGATGGCTACACCTTC. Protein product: CASRPRDRGPDGYTF.

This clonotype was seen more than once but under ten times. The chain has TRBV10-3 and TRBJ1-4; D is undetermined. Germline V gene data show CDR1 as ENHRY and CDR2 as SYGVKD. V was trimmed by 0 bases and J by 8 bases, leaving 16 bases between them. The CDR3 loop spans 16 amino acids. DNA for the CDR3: TGTGCCATCAGTGAGTCGGAACGGACGGCCGAGGAAAAACTGTTTTTT. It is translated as CAISESERTAEEKLFF.

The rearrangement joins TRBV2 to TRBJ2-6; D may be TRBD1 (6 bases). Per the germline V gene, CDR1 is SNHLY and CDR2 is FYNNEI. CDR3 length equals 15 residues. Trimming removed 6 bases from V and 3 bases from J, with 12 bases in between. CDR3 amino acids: CASSERGGGANVLTF. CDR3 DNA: TGTGCCAGCAGCGAGCGAGGGGGTGGGGCCAACGTCCTGACTTTC.

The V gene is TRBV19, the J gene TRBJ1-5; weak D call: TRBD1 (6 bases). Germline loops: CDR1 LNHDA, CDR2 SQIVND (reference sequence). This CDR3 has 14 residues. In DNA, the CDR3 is TGTGCTACTACCATCTTCGCAGGGGATCAGCCCCAGCATTTT. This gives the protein CATTIFAGDQPQHF.

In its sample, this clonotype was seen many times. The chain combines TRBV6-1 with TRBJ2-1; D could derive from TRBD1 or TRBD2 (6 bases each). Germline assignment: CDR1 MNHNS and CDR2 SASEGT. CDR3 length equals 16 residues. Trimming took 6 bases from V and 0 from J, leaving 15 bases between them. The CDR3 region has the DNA TGTGCCAGCAGGGCGATGTGGGGGGCCTCCTACAATGAGCAGTTCTTC. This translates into CASRAMWGASYNEQFF.

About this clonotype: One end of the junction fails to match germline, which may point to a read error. This CDR3 reads CASSLGQGSDEQYF. DNA of the CDR3: TGTGCCAGTAGCTTGGGACAGGGCTCCGACGAGCAGTACTTC. The chain couples TRBV19 to TRBJ2-7, with 9 bases that match TRBD1. The CDR3 is made up of 14 amino acids. CDR1 and CDR2 (germline): LNHDA, SQIVND (reference sequence). Looking up the rest from reference TRBV19 and TRBJ2-7 gives the full variable domain: DGGITQSPKYLFRKEGQNVTLSCEQNLNHDAMYWYRQDPGQGLRLIYYSQIVNDFQKGDIAEGYSVSREKKESFPLTVTSAQKNPTAFYLCASSLGQGSDEQYFGPGTRLTVT.

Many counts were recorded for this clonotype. The CDR3 nucleotides are TGTGCCAGCAGCCCAGACAGGGGAGGAGAGACCCAGTACTTC. This translates into CASSPDRGGETQYF. The chain couples TRBV5-4 to TRBJ2-5; 8 bases line up with TRBD1. The CDR3 is made up of 14 amino acids. Per the germline V gene, CDR1 is SGHNT and CDR2 is YYREEE (reference sequence). After removal of 4 bases from V and 4 bases from J, the junction contained 6 bases not matched to a gene.

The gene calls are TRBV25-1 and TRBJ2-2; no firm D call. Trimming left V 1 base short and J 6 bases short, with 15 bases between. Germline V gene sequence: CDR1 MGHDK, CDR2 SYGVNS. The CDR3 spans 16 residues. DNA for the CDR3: TGTGCCAGCAGTGAATCTGGTCTCTTCTTCCCCGGGGAGCTGTTTTTT. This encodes CASSESGLFFPGELFF.

The CDR3 spells CATSDLLSGGNEQFF. CDR3 sequence (DNA): TGTGCCACCAGTGATTTGCTTAGTGGAGGCAATGAGCAGTTCTTC. The chain joins TRBV24-1 to TRBJ2-1, with D perhaps matching TRBD2 (5 bases). CDR1 and CDR2 (germline): KGHDR, SFDVKD. The CDR3 sequence is 15 residues long. V lost 0 bases and J 6 bases, leaving 11 bases between the germline ends.

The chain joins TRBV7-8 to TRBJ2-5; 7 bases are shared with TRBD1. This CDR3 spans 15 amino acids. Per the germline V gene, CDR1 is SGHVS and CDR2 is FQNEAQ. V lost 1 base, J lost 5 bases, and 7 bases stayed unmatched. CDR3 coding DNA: TGTGCCAGCAGCTTAGAGAGGGGGCGGCTGGAGACCCAGTACTTC. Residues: CASSLERGRLETQYF.

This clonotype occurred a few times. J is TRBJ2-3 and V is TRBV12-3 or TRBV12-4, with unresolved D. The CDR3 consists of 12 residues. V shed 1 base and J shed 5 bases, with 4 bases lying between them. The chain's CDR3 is CASSLGGDTQYF. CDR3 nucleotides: TGTGCCAGCAGTTTAGGCGGAGATACGCAGTATTTT.

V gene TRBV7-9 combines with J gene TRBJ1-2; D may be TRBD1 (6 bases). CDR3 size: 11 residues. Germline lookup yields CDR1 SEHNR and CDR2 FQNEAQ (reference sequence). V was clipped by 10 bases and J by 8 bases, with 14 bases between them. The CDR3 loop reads CAKEGGEGYTF. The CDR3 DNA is TGTGCCAAAGAGGGGGGGGAAGGCTACACCTTC.

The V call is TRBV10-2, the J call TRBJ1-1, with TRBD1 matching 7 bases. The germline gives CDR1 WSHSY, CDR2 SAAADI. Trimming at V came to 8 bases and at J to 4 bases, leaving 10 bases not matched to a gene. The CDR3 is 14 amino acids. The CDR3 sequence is CASATGTVITEAFF. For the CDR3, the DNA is TGCGCCAGCGCTACCGGGACAGTAATCACTGAAGCTTTCTTT.

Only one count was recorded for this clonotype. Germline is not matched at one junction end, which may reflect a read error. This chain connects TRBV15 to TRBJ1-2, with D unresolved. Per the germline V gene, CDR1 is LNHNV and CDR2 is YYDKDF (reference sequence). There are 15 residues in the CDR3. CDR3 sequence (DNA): TGTGCCGCCAGCAGAGACGAGGGAGCTAACTATGGCTACACCTTC. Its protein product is CAASRDEGANYGYTF.

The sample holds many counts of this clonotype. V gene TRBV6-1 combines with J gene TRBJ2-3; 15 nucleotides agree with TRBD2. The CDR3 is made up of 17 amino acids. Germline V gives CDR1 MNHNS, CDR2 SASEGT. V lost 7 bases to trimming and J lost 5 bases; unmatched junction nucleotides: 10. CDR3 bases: TGTGCCAGCACCTCCTGGACTAGCGGGGGGGTTGGAGATACGCAGTATTTT. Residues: CASTSWTSGGVGDTQYF.

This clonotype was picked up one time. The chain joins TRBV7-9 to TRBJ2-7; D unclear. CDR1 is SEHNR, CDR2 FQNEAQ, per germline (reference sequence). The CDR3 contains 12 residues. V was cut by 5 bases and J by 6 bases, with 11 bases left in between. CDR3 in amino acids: CASSPALGEQYF. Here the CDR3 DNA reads TGTGCCAGCAGCCCTGCCTTGGGCGAGCAGTACTTC.

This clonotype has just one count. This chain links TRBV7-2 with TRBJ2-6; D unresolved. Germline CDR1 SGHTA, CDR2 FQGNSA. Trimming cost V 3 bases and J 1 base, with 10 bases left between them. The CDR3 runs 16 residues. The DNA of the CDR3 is TGTGCCAGCAGCTTGGGTCGGCCTTCTGGGGCCAACGTCCTGACTTTC. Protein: CASSLGRPSGANVLTF.

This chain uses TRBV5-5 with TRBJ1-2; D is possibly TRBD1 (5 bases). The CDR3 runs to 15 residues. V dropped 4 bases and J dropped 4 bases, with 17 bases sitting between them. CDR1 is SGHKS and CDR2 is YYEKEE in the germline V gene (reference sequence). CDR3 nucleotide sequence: TGTGCCAGCAGCGCTGGAATTTCGGGGGGCTATGGCTACACCTTC. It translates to CASSAGISGGYGYTF.

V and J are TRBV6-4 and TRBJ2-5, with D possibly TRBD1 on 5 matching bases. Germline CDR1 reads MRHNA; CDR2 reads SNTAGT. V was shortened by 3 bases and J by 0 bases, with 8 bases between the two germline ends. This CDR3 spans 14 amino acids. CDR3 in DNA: TGTGCCAGCAGTGATGGCAGGGACCAAGAGACCCAGTACTTC. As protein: CASSDGRDQETQYF.

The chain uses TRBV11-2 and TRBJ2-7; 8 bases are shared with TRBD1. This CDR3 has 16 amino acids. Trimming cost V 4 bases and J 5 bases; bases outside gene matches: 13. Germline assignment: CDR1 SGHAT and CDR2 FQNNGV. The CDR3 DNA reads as TGTGCCAGCAGCTCGTTGCGGGTGGACAGGGCCAACGAGCAGTACTTC. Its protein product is CASSSLRVDRANEQYF.

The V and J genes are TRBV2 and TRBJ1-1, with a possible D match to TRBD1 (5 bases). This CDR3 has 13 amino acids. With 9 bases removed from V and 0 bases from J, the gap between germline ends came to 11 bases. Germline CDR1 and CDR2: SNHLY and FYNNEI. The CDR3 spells CASSSDMNTEAFF. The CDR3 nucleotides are TGTGCCAGTTCCTCGGACATGAACACTGAAGCTTTCTTT.

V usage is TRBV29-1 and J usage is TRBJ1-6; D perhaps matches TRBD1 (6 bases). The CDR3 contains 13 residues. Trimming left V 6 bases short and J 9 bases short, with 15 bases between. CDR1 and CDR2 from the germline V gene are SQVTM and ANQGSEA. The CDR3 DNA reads TGCAGCGTGACCCGGGACATCGGTTCACCCCTCCACTTT. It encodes CSVTRDIGSPLHF.

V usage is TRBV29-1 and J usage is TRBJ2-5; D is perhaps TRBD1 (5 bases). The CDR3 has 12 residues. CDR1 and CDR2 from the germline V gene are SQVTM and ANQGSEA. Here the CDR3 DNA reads TGCAGTGCTCAGGACACTCAAGAGACCCAGTACTTC. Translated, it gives CSAQDTQETQYF.

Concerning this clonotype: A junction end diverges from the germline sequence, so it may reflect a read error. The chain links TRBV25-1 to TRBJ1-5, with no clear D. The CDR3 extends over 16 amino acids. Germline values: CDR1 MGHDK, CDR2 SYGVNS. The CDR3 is CAGSLASSTSNQPQHF. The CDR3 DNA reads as TGTGCCGGCAGTTTAGCGTCGTCTACAAGCAATCAGCCCCAGCATTTT.

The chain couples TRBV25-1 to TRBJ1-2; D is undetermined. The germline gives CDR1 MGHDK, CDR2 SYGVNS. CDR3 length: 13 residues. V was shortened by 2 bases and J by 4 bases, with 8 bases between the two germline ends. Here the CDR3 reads CASSEGVGYGYTF. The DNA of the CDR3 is TGTGCCAGCAGTGAAGGAGTCGGCTATGGCTACACCTTC.